This is a list of T cell receptor beta chains from one sample in a study of blood T cells in healthy people across ages. One entry per CDR3 protein results from TCRdb running MiXCR on the 5' RACE reads. Among about 1.6 million distinct CDR3 sequences listed, 30% to 35% were seen once. The sample comprised blood. These receptors were taken from a woman in her 30s in good health. The CDR3 runs from the conserved cysteine through the conserved F or W. Each record gives: CDR3 length, J gene, clone size, D gene, V gene, CDR3 protein, CDR3 DNA. The D gene is left open where the match is weak. Only part of the rows carry a size: once, few, many, or a class if the clone is expanded.

16	TRBJ2-2	NA	NA	TRBV7-2	CASSLVNQGNTGELFF	TGTGCCAGCAGCTTGGTAAATCAGGGGAACACCGGGGAGCTGTTTTTT
16	TRBJ2-7	NA	NA	TRBV3-1	CACSQELTAATYEQYF	TGTGCCTGCAGCCAGGAGCTGACAGCAGCAACCTACGAGCAGTACTTC
16	TRBJ2-5	few	TRBD2	TRBV11-1	CASSPLAGGRGKTQYF	TGTGCCAGCAGCCCCCTAGCGGGTGGCAGGGGAAAGACCCAGTACTTC
15	TRBJ2-5	few	NA	TRBV27	CASSFSRDSGETQYF	TGTGCCAGCAGTTTTAGTCGGGACAGCGGGGAGACCCAGTACTTC
15	TRBJ2-1	NA	TRBD1	TRBV5-1	CASSKGQGKLNEQFF	TGCGCCAGCAGCAAGGGACAGGGTAAGCTAAATGAGCAGTTCTTC
14	TRBJ2-7	few	NA	TRBV12-3/TRBV12-4	CASSLAGNPYEQYF	TGTGCCAGCAGTTTAGCAGGGAATCCGTACGAGCAGTACTTC
18	TRBJ1-4	NA	NA	TRBV9	CASSVVLAGNATNEKLFF	TGTGCCAGCAGCGTAGTTTTAGCAGGGAATGCAACTAATGAAAAACTGTTTTTT
15	TRBJ2-5	NA	TRBD2	TRBV28	CASSRLALRQETQYF	TGTGCCAGCAGCCGACTAGCCTTACGGCAAGAGACCCAGTACTTC
20	TRBJ2-1	NA	NA	TRBV6-2/TRBV6-3	CASSFNRQEKGLSGYNEQFF	TGTGCCAGCAGTTTTAACCGACAGGAGAAAGGCTTGAGTGGCTACAATGAGCAGTTCTTC
17	TRBJ2-6	NA	TRBD1	TRBV3-1	CASTKGQLSSGANVLTF	TGTGCCAGCACCAAGGGACAGCTCAGCTCTGGGGCCAACGTCCTGACTTTC
20	TRBJ1-1	NA	TRBD1	TRBV20-1	CSASGRPDRGRFSVYTEAFF	TGCAGTGCTAGCGGGCGGCCGGACAGGGGGCGATTCAGCGTTTACACTGAAGCTTTCTTT
12	TRBJ2-5	NA	NA	TRBV20-1	CSARVPQETQYF	TGCAGTGCTAGAGTTCCTCAAGAGACCCAGTACTTC
15	TRBJ2-2	few	NA	TRBV12-3/TRBV12-4	CASTPWRGNTGELFF	TGTGCCAGCACCCCCTGGCGGGGGAACACCGGGGAGCTGTTTTTT
14	TRBJ1-1	NA	NA	TRBV5-6	CASSLANRQFEAFF	TGTGCCAGCAGCTTGGCCAATCGGCAGTTTGAAGCTTTCTTT
13	TRBJ2-7	many	TRBD1	TRBV29-1	CSVWNRGPYEQYF	TGCAGCGTTTGGAACAGGGGGCCCTACGAGCAGTACTTC
23	TRBJ2-3	NA	TRBD2	TRBV4-1	CASSQVQLAGGMGPFPHPDTQYF	TGCGCCAGCAGCCAAGTGCAGCTAGCGGGGGGCATGGGGCCTTTTCCGCATCCAGATACGCAGTATTTT
16	TRBJ2-3	few	TRBD2	TRBV4-1	CASSQVAGPSTDTQYF	TGCGCCAGCAGCCAAGTAGCGGGACCTAGCACAGATACGCAGTATTTT
14	TRBJ2-7	NA	NA	TRBV9	CASSVATVSYEQYF	TGTGCCAGCAGCGTAGCAACAGTCTCCTACGAGCAGTACTTC
20	TRBJ2-3	NA	NA	TRBV5-6	CASRAQRPAARRGAPDTQYF	TGTGCCAGCAGGGCCCAGCGGCCAGCAGCTCGTCGGGGGGCTCCAGATACGCAGTATTTT
18	TRBJ2-1	NA	TRBD2	TRBV7-9	CASSLVRISGGAYNEQFF	TGTGCCAGCAGCTTAGTTCGGATTAGCGGGGGGGCCTACAATGAGCAGTTCTTC
15	TRBJ2-1	NA	TRBD1	TRBV7-2	CASNLGTGVYSEQFF	TGTGCCAGCAACTTAGGGACAGGGGTCTACAGTGAGCAGTTCTTC
15	TRBJ1-1	NA	NA	TRBV29-1	CSVEGGGGVGTEAFF	TGCAGCGTCGAAGGGGGTGGGGGCGTGGGCACTGAAGCTTTCTTT
16	TRBJ2-5	many	TRBD2	TRBV7-2	CASSLQRGGRGETQYF	TGTGCCAGCAGCTTACAACGGGGGGGCCGGGGGGAGACCCAGTACTTC
18	TRBJ2-1	NA	NA	TRBV2	CASSDWAVKLSSYNEQFF	TGTGCCAGCAGTGATTGGGCGGTGAAGTTGAGCTCCTACAATGAGCAGTTCTTC
14	TRBJ1-5	few	NA	TRBV2	CASSGQFSNQPQHF	TGTGCCAGCAGTGGACAGTTTAGCAATCAGCCCCAGCATTTT
13	TRBJ2-7	NA	NA	TRBV27	CASSRAPLYEQYF	TGTGCCAGCAGCAGGGCCCCCCTCTACGAGCAGTACTTC
13	TRBJ2-3	few	NA	TRBV20-1	CSARLPPGYTQYF	TGCAGTGCTAGACTTCCCCCGGGGTATACGCAGTATTTT
16	TRBJ2-5	once	TRBD1	TRBV28	CASSPGTGGMRETQYF	TGTGCCAGCAGCCCCGGGACAGGGGGTATGAGAGAGACCCAGTACTTC
14	TRBJ2-1	many	NA	TRBV5-1	CASSANPTYNEQFF	TGCGCCAGCAGCGCCAACCCAACCTACAATGAGCAGTTCTTC
13	TRBJ2-7	NA	NA	TRBV11-2	CASRVGGTYEQYF	TGTGCCAGCAGGGTTGGCGGAACCTACGAGCAGTACTTC
18	TRBJ2-1	few	TRBD2	TRBV20-1	CSASSGTSRISSYNEQFF	TGCAGTGCTAGCTCCGGGACTAGCCGTATTAGCTCCTACAATGAGCAGTTCTTC
16	TRBJ2-5	many	NA	TRBV7-2	CASSQGASGLQETQYF	TGTGCCAGCAGTCAGGGGGCTAGCGGGTTGCAAGAGACCCAGTACTTC
15	TRBJ2-7	many	NA	TRBV6-5	CASSYSGFMPYEQYF	TGTGCCAGCAGTTACTCGGGGTTTATGCCCTACGAGCAGTACTTC